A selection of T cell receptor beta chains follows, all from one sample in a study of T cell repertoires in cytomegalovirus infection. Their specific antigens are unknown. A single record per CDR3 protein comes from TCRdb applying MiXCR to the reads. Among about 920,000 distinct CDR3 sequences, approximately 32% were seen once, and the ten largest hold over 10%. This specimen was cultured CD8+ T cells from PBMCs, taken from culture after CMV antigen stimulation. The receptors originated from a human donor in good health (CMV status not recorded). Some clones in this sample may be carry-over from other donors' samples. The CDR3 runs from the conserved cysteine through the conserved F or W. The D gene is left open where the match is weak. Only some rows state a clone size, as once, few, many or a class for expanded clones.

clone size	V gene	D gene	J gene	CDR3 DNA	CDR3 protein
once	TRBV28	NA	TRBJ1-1	TGTGCCAGCAGTTTATCCCCCGGCCAGTACTACACTGAAGCTTTCTTT	CASSLSPGQYYTEAFF
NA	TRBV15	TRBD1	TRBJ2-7	TGTGCCACCAGCAGAGACATGAGGACAGGGGCGAGGTACGAGCAGTACTTC	CATSRDMRTGARYEQYF
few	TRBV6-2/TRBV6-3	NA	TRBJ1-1	TGTGCCAGCAGTTACCGCCCAGCAAACACTGAAGCTTTCTTT	CASSYRPANTEAFF
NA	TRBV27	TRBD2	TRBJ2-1	TGTGCCAGCAGTTTATCGGCCGGGACTAGCTCCTACAATGAGCAGTTCTTC	CASSLSAGTSSYNEQFF
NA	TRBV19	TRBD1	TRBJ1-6	TGTGCCAGTAGTGGAAGACAGGGTGGTACTTCACCCCTCCACTTT	CASSGRQGGTSPLHF
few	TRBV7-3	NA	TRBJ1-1	TGTGCCAGCCCTCCTGGGGACCTGAACACTGAAGCTTTCTTT	CASPPGDLNTEAFF
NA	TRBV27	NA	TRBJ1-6	TGTGCCAGCACATCAGGACTTCTGAATTCACCCCTCCACTTT	CASTSGLLNSPLHF
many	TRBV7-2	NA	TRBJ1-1	TGTGCCAGCAGCCCCCCCATGGGCAGGAACACTGAAGCTTTCTTT	CASSPPMGRNTEAFF
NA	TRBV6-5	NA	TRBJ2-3	TGTGCCAGCAGGTACTTAAACAGGGACACAGATACGCAGTATTTT	CASRYLNRDTDTQYF
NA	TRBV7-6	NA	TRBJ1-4	TGTGCCAGCAGCTTAGTCGGAGGAAAACTGTTTTTT	CASSLVGGKLFF
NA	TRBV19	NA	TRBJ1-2	TGTGCCAGTAGTATGCCCTCCGACTGGACAGCTAACTATGGCTACACCTTC	CASSMPSDWTANYGYTF
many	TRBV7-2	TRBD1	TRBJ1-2	TGTGCCAGCAGCCACGACAGGGCTGATGGCTACACCTTC	CASSHDRADGYTF
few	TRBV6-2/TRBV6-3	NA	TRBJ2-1	TGTGCCAGCAGTTACTACGATAGCTCCTACAATGAGCAGTTCTTC	CASSYYDSSYNEQFF
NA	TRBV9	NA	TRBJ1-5	TGTGCCAGCAGCGTGGGGCCGGCGGGTCAGCCCCAGCATTTT	CASSVGPAGQPQHF
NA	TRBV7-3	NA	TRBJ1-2	TGTGCCAGCAGCGAAACAGGGAGTACAACCTTC	CASSETGSTTF
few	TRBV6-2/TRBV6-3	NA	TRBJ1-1	TGTGCCAGCAGTTACGAGGGGGTGAGCGACACTGAAGCTTTCTTT	CASSYEGVSDTEAFF
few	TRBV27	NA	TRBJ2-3	TGTGCCAGCAGTTTATCAGTTGCCGTCACAGATACGCAGTATTTT	CASSLSVAVTDTQYF
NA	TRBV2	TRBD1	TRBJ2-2	TGTGCCAGCAGGGGGGACCCGGCTAAACAGGGGGACACCGGGGAGCTGTTTTTT	CASRGDPAKQGDTGELFF
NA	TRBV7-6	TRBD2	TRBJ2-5	TGTGCCAGCAGCTCTCCGGGACTAGATGCCGAGACCCAGTACTTC	CASSSPGLDAETQYF
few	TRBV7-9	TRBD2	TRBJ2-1	TGTGCCAGCAGCTTTCCCTGGGCAAACCCGGGACTAGCGGGGGCGTATGAGCAGTTCTTC	CASSFPWANPGLAGAYEQFF
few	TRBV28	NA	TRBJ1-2	TGTGCCAGCAGTTTTCCCGGACGGATTAAAGGCTATGGCTACACCTTC	CASSFPGRIKGYGYTF
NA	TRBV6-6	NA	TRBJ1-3	TGTGCCAGCAGTTACAGGACACGAGTCTCTGGAAACACCATATATTTT	CASSYRTRVSGNTIYF
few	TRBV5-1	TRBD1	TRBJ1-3	TGCGCCAGCAGCTTGGAGGGACAGGGGTTCTCTGGAAACACCATATATTTT	CASSLEGQGFSGNTIYF
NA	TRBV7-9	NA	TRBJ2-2	TGTGCCAGCAGCTTAAATAGCGGATATCCCACCGGGGAGCTGTTTTTT	CASSLNSGYPTGELFF
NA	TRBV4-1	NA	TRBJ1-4	TGCGCCAGCAGTGGGGCTAATGAAAAACTGTTTTTT	CASSGANEKLFF
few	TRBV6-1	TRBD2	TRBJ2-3	TGTGCCAGCACCCGCCGCGGGGGGCCCAGCACAGATACGCAGTATTTT	CASTRRGGPSTDTQYF
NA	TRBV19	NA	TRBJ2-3	TGTGCCAGTAGTAAATCAGTTCTCACAGATACGCAGTATTTT	CASSKSVLTDTQYF
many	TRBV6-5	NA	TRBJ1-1	TGTGCCAGCAGGGCAGGTGCTGTGAACACTGAAGCTTTCTTT	CASRAGAVNTEAFF
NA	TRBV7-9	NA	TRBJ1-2	TGTGCCAGCAGCCTAATAGTAGAGGCTATCGATGGCTACACCTTC	CASSLIVEAIDGYTF
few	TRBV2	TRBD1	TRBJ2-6	TGTGCCAGCAGAGAAGGGGGCTCCTCAACCCCCGTCCTGACTTTC	CASREGGSSTPVLTF